This T cell receptor beta chain was captured in a study of molecular identifiers for immune sequencing clone quantification. Study-level findings and limits: Identical barcode-sharing TCR molecules could lead to underestimated sizes for highly expanded clones.

This clonotype was counted between two and nine times. As yet, its antigen is unknown. V was shortened by 0 bases and J by 7 bases, with 12 bases between the two germline ends. The CDR3 spans 15 residues. CDR1 MNHNY and CDR2 SVGAGI come from the germline V gene (reference sequence). TCRdb re-analysed the PCR reads in MiXCR, keeping a single row per CDR3 protein. The sample includes about half a million distinct CDR3 sequences, around 23% of them seen just once. This TCR derives from a human donor in good health. Some libraries in this study had Jurkat cell RNA spiked in. Sequencing was done on a sample of naive CD8+ T cells from blood, with Jurkat cell RNA spiked in. The subset is: FACS-sorted CD8+CD4-CCR7+CD45RA+ naive T cells. The rearrangement uses TRBV6-6 and TRBJ2-2; perhaps TRBD1 as D (6 bases). CDR3 in DNA: TGTGCCAGCAGTTACTCCGCAGGGGAACTCGGGGAGCTGTTTTTT. Residues: CASSYSAGELGELFF.